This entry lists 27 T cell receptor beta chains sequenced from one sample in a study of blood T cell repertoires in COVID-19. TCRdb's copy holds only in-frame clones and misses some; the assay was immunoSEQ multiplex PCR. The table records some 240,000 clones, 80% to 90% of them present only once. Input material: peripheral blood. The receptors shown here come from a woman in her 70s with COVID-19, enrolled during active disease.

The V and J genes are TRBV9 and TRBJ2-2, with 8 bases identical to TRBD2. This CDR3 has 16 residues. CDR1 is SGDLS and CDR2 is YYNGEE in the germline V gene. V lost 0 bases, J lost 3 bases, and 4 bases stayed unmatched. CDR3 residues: CASSVAGGPDTGELFF. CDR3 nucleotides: TGTGCCAGCAGCGTAGCGGGAGGGCCGGACACCGGGGAGCTGTTTTTT.

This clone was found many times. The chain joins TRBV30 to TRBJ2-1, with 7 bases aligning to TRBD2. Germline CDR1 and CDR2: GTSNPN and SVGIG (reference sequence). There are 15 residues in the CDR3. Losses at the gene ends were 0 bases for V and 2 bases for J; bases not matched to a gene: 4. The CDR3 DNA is TGTGCCTGGAGTGTATCCGGGAGGCCCTACAATGAGCAGTTCTTC. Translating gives CAWSVSGRPYNEQFF.

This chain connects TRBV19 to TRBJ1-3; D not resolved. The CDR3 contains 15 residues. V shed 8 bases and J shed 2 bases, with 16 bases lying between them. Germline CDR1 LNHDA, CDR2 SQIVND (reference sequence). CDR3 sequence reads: CASRLPGGTGNTIYF. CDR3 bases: TGTGCCAGTCGACTTCCTGGAGGGACTGGAAACACCATATATTTT.

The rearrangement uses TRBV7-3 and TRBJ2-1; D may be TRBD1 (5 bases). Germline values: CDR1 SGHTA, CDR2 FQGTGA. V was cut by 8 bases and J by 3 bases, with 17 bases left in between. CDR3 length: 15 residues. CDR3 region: CASPLPIQGYNEQFF. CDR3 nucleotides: TGTGCCAGCCCTCTTCCTATCCAGGGCTACAATGAGCAGTTCTTC.

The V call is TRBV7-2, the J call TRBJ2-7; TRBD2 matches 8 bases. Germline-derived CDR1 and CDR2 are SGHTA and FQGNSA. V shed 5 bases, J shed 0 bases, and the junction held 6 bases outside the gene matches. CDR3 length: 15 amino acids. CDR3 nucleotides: TGTGCCAGCAGCGAACAGGGACTAGTCTCCTACGAGCAGTACTTC. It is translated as CASSEQGLVSYEQYF.

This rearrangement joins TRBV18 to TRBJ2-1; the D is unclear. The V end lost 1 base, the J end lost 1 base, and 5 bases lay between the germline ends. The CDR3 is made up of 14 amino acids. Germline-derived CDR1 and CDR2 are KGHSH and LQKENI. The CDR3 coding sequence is TGTGCCAGCTCACCACTTCCTTCCTACAATGAGCAGTTCTTC. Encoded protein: CASSPLPSYNEQFF.

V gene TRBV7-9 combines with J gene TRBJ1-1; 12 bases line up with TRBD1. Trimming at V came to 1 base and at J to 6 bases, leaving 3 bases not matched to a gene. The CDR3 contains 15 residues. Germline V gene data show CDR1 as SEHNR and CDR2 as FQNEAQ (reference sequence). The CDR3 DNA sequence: TGTGCCAGCAGCTTAGAGGGACAGGGGGCGGCTGAAGCTTTCTTT. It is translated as CASSLEGQGAAEAFF.

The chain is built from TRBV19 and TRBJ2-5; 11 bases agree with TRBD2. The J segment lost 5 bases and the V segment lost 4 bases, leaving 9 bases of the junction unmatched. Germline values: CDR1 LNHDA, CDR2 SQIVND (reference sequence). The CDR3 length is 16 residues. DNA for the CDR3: TGTGCCAGTAGTACCCTACTAGCGGGAGTGGGGGAGACCCAGTACTTC. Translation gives CASSTLLAGVGETQYF. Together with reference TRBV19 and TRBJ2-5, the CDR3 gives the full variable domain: DGGITQSPKYLFRKEGQNVTLSCEQNLNHDAMYWYRQDPGQGLRLIYYSQIVNDFQKGDIAEGYSVSREKKESFPLTVTSAQKNPTAFYLCASSTLLAGVGETQYFGPGTRLLVL.

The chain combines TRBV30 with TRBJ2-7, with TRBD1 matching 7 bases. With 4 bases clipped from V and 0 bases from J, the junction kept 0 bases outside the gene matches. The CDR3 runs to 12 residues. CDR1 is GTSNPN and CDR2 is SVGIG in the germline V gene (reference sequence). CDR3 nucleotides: TGTGCCTGGACAGGGGGCTCCTACGAGCAGTACTTC. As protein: CAWTGGSYEQYF.

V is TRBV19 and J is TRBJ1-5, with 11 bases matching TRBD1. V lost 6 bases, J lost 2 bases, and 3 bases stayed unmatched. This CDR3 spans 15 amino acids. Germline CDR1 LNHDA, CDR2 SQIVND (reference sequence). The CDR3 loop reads CASSRTGGGNQPQHF. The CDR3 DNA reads TGTGCCAGTAGCCGGACAGGGGGCGGCAATCAGCCCCAGCATTTT.

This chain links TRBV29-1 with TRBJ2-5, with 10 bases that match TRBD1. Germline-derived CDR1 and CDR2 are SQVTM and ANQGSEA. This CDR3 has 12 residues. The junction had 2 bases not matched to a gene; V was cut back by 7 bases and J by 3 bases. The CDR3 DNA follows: TGCAGCGCCGGGACAGGGGAAGAGACCCAGTACTTC. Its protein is CSAGTGEETQYF.

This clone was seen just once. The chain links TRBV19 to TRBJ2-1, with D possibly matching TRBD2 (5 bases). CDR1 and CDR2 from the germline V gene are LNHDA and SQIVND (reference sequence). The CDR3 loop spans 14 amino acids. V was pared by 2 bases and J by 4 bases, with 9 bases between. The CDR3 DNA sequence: TGTGCCAGTAGTATAAGTAGCGAGTACAATGAGCAGTTCTTC. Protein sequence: CASSISSEYNEQFF.

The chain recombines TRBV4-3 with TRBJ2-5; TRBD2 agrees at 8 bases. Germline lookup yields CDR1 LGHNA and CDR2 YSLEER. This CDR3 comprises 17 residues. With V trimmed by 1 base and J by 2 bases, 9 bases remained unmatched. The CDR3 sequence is CASSQALAGMAQETQYF. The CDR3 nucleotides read TGCGCCAGCAGCCAAGCGCTAGCGGGTATGGCACAAGAGACCCAGTACTTC.

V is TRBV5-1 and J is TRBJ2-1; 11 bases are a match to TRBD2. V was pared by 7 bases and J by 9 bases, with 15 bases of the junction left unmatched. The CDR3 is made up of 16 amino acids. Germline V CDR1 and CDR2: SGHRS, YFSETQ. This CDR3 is CASQPGTSGTTGEQFF. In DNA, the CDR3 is TGCGCCAGCCAACCAGGGACTAGCGGCACCACTGGTGAGCAGTTCTTC.

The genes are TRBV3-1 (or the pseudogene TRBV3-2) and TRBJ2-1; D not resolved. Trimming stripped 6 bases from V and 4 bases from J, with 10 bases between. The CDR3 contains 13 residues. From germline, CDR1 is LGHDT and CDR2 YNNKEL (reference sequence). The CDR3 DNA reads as TGTGCCAGCAGTCGACTTACTTACAATGAGCAGTTCTTC. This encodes CASSRLTYNEQFF.

The CDR3 is CASTLKGAGYEQYF. The CDR3 DNA follows: TGTGCCAGCACCCTAAAGGGGGCAGGCTACGAGCAGTACTTC. This chain links TRBV21-1 with TRBJ2-7; the table names TRBD1, a call not compared with the DNA. TRBV21-1 constitutes a pseudogene. This CDR3 spans 14 amino acids.

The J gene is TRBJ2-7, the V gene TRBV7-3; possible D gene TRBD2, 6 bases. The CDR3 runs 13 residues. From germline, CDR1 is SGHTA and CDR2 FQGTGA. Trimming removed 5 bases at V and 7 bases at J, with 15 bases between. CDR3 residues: CASSPGGKGEQYF. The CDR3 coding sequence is TGTGCCAGCAGCCCCGGGGGAAAGGGTGAGCAGTACTTC.

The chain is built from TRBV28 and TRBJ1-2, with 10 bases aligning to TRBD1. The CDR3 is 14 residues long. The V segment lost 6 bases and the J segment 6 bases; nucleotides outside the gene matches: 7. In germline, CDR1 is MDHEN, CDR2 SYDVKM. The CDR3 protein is CASRIGTGVNGYTF. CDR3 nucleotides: TGTGCCAGCAGGATCGGGACAGGGGTTAATGGCTACACCTTC.

CDR3 sequence (DNA): TGTGCCAGCAGCTTAACGGGGGGGTTGGGGACCCAGTACTTC. This codes for CASSLTGGLGTQYF. V gene TRBV7-2 combines with J gene TRBJ2-5; 8 bases map to TRBD2. The CDR3 is 14 amino acids. Germline-derived CDR1 and CDR2 are SGHTA and FQGNSA. Trimming at V came to 2 bases and at J to 7 bases, leaving 6 bases not matched to a gene.

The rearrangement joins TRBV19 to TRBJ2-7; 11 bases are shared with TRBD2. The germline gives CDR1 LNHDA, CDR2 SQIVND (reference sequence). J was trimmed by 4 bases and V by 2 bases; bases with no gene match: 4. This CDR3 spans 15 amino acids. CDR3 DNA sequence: TGTGCCAGTAGTATAACTAGCGGGAGAGAGTACGAGCAGTACTTC. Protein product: CASSITSGREYEQYF.

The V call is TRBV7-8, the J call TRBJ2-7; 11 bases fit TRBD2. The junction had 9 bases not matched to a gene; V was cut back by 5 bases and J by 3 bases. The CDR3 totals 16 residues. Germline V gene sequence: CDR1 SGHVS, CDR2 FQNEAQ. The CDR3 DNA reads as TGTGCCAGCAGCAGCCCTAAGGGACTAGCGGACTACGAGCAGTACTTC. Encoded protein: CASSSPKGLADYEQYF.

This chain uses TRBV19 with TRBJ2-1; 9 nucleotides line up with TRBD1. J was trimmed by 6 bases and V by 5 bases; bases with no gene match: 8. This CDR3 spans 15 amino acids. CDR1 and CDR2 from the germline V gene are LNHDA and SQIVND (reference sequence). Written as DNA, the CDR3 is TGTGCCAGTAGTTTACAGGGGGCGCGGGGCAATGAGCAGTTCTTC. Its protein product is CASSLQGARGNEQFF.

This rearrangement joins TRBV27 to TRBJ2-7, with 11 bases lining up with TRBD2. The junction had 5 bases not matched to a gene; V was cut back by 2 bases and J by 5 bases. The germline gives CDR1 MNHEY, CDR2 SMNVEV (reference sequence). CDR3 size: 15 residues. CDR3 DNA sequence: TGTGCCAGCAGTTTAGTTAGCGGGAGGGCTCACGAGCAGTACTTC. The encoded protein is CASSLVSGRAHEQYF.

The CDR3 sequence is CASTLGAVENGYTF. In DNA form, the CDR3 reads TGTGCCAGCACTTTGGGGGCAGTTGAAAATGGCTACACCTTC. The V and J genes are TRBV7-9 and TRBJ1-2; D possibly corresponds to TRBD1 (6 bases). The CDR3 totals 14 residues. V lost 7 bases and J lost 6, with 18 bases in between. Germline loops: CDR1 SEHNR, CDR2 FQNEAQ (reference sequence). Looking up the rest from reference TRBV7-9 and TRBJ1-2 gives the full variable domain: DTGVSQNPRHKITKRGQNVTFRCDPISEHNRLYWYRQTLGQGPEFLTYFQNEAQLEKSRLLSDRFSAERPKGSFSTLEIQRTEQGDSAMYLCASTLGAVENGYTFGSGTRLTVV.

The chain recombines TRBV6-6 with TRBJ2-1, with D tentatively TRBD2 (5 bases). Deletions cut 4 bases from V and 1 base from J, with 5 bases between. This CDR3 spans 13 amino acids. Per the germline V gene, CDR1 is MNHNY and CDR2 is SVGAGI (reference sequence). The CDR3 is CASSSGSYNEQFF. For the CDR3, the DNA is TGTGCCAGCAGTTCGGGGTCCTACAATGAGCAGTTCTTC.

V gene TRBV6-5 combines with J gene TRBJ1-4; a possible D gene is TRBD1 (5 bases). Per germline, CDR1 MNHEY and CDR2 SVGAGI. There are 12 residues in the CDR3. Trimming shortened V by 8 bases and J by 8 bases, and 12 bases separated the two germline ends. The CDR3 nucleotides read TGTGCCAGCCGTCGGCGGGGGGAAAAACTGTTTTTT. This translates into CASRRRGEKLFF.

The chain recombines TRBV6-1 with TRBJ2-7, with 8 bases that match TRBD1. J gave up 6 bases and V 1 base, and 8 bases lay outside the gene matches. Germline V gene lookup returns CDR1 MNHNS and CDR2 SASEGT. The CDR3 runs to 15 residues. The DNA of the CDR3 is TGTGCCAGCAGTGAAGGTAGGACAGGGCTGACCGAGCAGTACTTC. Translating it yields CASSEGRTGLTEQYF.